What follows describes a single TCR beta chain. At one end, the junction sequence differs from germline, possibly due to a read error. This entry comes from a study of blood T cells in healthy people across ages. Study-level information: Through template switching, about one barcoded beta molecule was captured per two T cells, as measured in model experiments.

There are 17 residues in the CDR3. Germline lookup yields CDR1 GTSNPN and CDR2 SVGIG (reference sequence). Each donor supplied roughly 9 milliliters of peripheral blood. The total RNA that was extracted per sample amounted to at least 5 micrograms. A second PCR, run for roughly 7 to 12 cycles, used a sample-barcoded 5' primer plus a J-beta primer mix. Researchers report that a template-switch adaptor with 12 random nucleotides tagged each cDNA molecule. A single record per CDR3 protein comes from TCRdb applying MiXCR to the 5' RACE reads. This sample has fewer than 950,000 distinct CDR3 sequences, with about 36% found just once.

Sequenced material: blood. J is TRBJ1-6 and V is TRBV30; D is possibly TRBD1 (6 bases). This TCR derives from a man younger than 35 in good health. The CDR3 DNA sequence: TGTGCCTGGAGTGGACAGGTTGTGAGCTCCTATAATTCACCCCCCCACTTT. This translates into CAWSGQVVSSYNSPPHF.